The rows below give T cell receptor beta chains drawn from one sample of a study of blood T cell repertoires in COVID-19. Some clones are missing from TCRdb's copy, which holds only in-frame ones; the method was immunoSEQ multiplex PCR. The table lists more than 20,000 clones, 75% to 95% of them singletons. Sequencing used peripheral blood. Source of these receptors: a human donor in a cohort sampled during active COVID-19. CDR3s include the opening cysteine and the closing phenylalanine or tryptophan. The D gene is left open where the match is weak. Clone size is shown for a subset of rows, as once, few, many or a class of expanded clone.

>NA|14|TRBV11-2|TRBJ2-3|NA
CASSSTLKGDTQYF
TGTGCCAGCAGCTCCACTTTAAAGGGGGATACGCAGTATTTT
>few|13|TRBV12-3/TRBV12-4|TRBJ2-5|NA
CASSYSLQETQYF
TGTGCCAGCAGTTACAGCCTCCAAGAGACCCAGTACTTC
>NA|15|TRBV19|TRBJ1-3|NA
CASSTRGTRGNTIYF
TGTGCCAGTAGTACTCGGGGGACTCGGGGAAACACCATATATTTT
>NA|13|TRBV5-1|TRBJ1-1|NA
CASSSGRNTEAFF
TGCGCCAGCAGCTCAGGGCGGAACACTGAAGCTTTCTTT
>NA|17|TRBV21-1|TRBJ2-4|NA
CASSFRDRPLAKNIQYF
TGTGCCAGCAGCTTTCGGGACAGGCCTTTGGCCAAAAACATTCAGTACTTC
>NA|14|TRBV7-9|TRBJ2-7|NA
CASSSHVRDYEQYF
TGTGCCAGCAGCTCACATGTCCGGGACTACGAGCAGTACTTC
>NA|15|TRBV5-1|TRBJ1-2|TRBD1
CASSLQGRDNYGYTF
TGCGCCAGCAGCCTACAGGGGCGCGATAACTATGGCTACACCTTC
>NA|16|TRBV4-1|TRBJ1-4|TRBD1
CASSGDRGSTNEKLFF
TGCGCCAGCAGCGGTGACAGGGGATCTACTAATGAAAAACTGTTTTTT
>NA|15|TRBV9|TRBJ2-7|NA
CASSVGDRPSYEQYF
TGTGCCAGCAGCGTAGGCGACAGGCCCTCCTACGAGCAGTACTTC
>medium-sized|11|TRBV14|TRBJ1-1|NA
CASSQIAEAFF
TGTGCCAGCAGCCAAATCGCTGAAGCTTTCTTT
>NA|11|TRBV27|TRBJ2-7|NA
CASSYRNEQYF
TGTGCCAGCAGTTACAGGAACGAGCAGTACTTC
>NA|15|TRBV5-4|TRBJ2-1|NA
CASSSDPRGGNEQFF
TGTGCCAGCAGCTCGGACCCGAGGGGGGGCAATGAGCAGTTCTTC
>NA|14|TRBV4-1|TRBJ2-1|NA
CASSHAPADNEQFF
TGCGCCAGCAGCCATGCCCCGGCGGACAATGAGCAGTTCTTC
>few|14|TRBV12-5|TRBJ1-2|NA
CASGLVGQGQGYTF
TGTGCTAGTGGTTTGGTAGGGCAGGGGCAGGGCTACACCTTC
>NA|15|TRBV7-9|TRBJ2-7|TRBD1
CASSRQGQGLDEQYF
TGTGCCAGCAGCCGCCAAGGACAGGGTCTCGACGAGCAGTACTTC
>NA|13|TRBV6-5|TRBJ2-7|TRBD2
CASSPGGNHEQYF
TGTGCCAGCAGCCCGGGGGGAAACCACGAGCAGTACTTC